This T cell receptor beta chain was found in a study of CD8+ T cells in alopecia areata. On the study more broadly: Oral tofacitinib, 5 to 10 mg twice daily, was given in an open-label trial.

TCR sequencing used cDNA made by reverse transcription of extracted RNA. Using immunoSEQ multiplex PCR, the repertoire was profiled, and TCRdb retains in-frame clones only, with some absent. The sample holds about 120,000 clones, around two fifths seen once. PBMCs were stained for CD3, CD4 and CD8, and CD4+ and CD8+ T cells were sorted. With respect to this clone: Its target is not known.

Study results and limitations: Resident alphabeta T-cell populations of normal skin are likewise subject to sequencing in scalp samples. Affected lesional scalp, above all in alopecia totalis/universalis, was more clonal than normal scalp.

CDR1 and CDR2 from the germline V gene are SGHAT and FQNNGV. The ends were cut back, 7 bases at V and 0 bases at J, with 13 bases in the middle. The CDR3 has 15 amino acids. V usage is TRBV11-2 and J usage is TRBJ2-1; D is possibly TRBD1 (6 bases). What was sequenced was CD4+ T cells sorted from blood. This TCR came from a human donor with alopecia areata. For the CDR3, the DNA is TGTGCCAGCACCCTGACAGGCAGCTCCTACAATGAGCAGTTCTTC. Translating gives CASTLTGSSYNEQFF.